Listed below are T cell receptor beta chains from one sample, sequenced in a study of cytomegalovirus exposure and HLA in healthy donors. The protocol was immunoSEQ multiplex PCR, while the TCRdb copy is restricted to in-frame clones and leaves out a portion. Of some 190,000 clones listed, around 77% are singletons. Sequenced material: PBMCs. The receptors come from a woman in her late teens or twenties in good health and CMV-seronegative. CDR3s include the opening cysteine and the closing phenylalanine or tryptophan. The D gene is left open where the match is weak. Size values are once, few and many counts, or a class for expanded clones, and some rows have none.

>-|TRBJ1-2|TRBV6-5|-
CASSSPRDFYGYTF
TGTGCCAGCAGTTCCCCCAGGGACTTTTATGGCTACACCTTC
>-|TRBJ1-6|TRBV6-1|-
CASSEVQGSNSPLHF
TGTGCCAGCAGTGAAGTCCAGGGGAGCAATTCACCCCTCCACTTT
>TRBD1|TRBJ1-2|TRBV5-4|-
CASSSPGTGDGYGYTF
TGTGCCAGCAGCTCTCCCGGGACAGGGGATGGGTATGGCTACACCTTC
>-|TRBJ1-1|TRBV7-2|-
CASSLPQGSAFF
TGTGCCAGCAGCTTACCCCAGGGGTCAGCTTTCTTT
>TRBD1|TRBJ2-5|TRBV2|-
CASSRDRVLETQYF
TGTGCCAGCAGCCGCGACAGGGTACTGGAGACCCAGTACTTC
>TRBD2|TRBJ2-3|TRBV5-1|-
CASVAGERDTQYF
TGCGCCAGCGTAGCGGGAGAAAGAGATACGCAGTATTTT
>-|TRBJ1-5|TRBV28|-
CASRMSNSNQPQHF
TGTGCCAGCAGGATGAGTAATAGCAATCAGCCCCAGCATTTT
>TRBD1|TRBJ2-7|TRBV6-1|-
CASTLSGQGTEQYF
TGTGCCAGCACCCTTTCGGGACAGGGTACGGAGCAGTACTTC
>-|TRBJ2-6|TRBV7-3|-
CASSPPGSGANVLTF
TGTGCCAGCAGTCCGCCAGGGTCTGGGGCCAACGTCCTGACTTTC
>-|TRBJ1-6|TRBV5-1|-
CASSLEPNSPLHF
TGCGCCAGCAGCTTGGAGCCGAATTCACCCCTCCACTTT
>TRBD1|TRBJ2-7|TRBV29-1|-
CSVESWTGISYEQYF
TGCAGCGTTGAATCATGGACAGGGATCTCCTACGAGCAGTACTTC
>-|TRBJ1-5|TRBV10-3|once
CAISLENSNQPQHF
TGTGCCATCAGCCTAGAAAATAGCAATCAGCCCCAGCATTTT
>-|TRBJ2-7|TRBV5-1|-
CASSLVGAPYEQYF
TGCGCCAGCAGCTTGGTAGGGGCCCCCTACGAGCAGTACTTC
>-|TRBJ2-1|TRBV6-1|-
CASLPLSPNEQFF
TGTGCCAGCCTCCCCCTCAGTCCAAATGAGCAGTTCTTC
>TRBD1|TRBJ1-6|TRBV2|few
CASERQGGNSPLHF
TGTGCCAGCGAAAGACAGGGTGGTAATTCACCCCTCCACTTT
>TRBD2|TRBJ2-1|TRBV7-2|few
CASSLASGTAYNEQFF
TGTGCCAGCAGCTTAGCTAGCGGGACTGCATACAATGAGCAGTTCTTC
>-|TRBJ2-5|TRBV7-7|once
CASSLEGGGRETQYF
TGTGCCAGCAGCTTAGAAGGGGGGGGTAGAGAGACCCAGTACTTC
>-|TRBJ2-7|TRBV4-1|-
CASSQDPGLNAYEQYF
TGCGCCAGCAGCCAAGACCCTGGACTGAATGCCTACGAGCAGTACTTC
>-|TRBJ1-1|TRBV6-1|-
CASSVTGVGTEAFF
TGTGCCAGCAGTGTAACGGGGGTCGGGACTGAAGCTTTCTTT
>-|TRBJ1-1|TRBV7-3|-
CASRGAAGTEAFF
TGTGCCAGCAGAGGGGCGGCTGGGACTGAAGCTTTCTTT
>TRBD1|TRBJ2-2|TRBV7-2|-
CASSLPGGFIGELFF
TGTGCCAGCAGCTTACCAGGGGGTTTTATCGGGGAGCTGTTTTTT
>-|TRBJ2-3|TRBV7-2|-
CASSQNTGTDTQYF
TGTGCCAGCAGCCAAAATACAGGCACAGATACGCAGTATTTT
>TRBD2|TRBJ2-5|TRBV7-9|-
CASSLLAGGSQETQYF
TGTGCCAGCAGCTTGTTAGCGGGGGGCTCCCAAGAGACCCAGTACTTC
>-|TRBJ1-2|TRBV6-5|-
CASSYTGTYGYTF
TGTGCCAGCAGTTACACAGGGACCTATGGCTACACCTTC